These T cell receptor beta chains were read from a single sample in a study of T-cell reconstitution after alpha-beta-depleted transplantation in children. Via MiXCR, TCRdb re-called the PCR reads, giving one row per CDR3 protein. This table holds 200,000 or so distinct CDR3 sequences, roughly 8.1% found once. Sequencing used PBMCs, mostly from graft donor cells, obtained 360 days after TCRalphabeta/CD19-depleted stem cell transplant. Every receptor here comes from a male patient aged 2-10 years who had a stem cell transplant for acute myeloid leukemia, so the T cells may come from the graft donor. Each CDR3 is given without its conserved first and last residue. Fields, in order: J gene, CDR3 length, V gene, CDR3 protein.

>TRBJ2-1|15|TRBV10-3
AISDPASGRGYNEQF
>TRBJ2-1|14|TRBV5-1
ASSLDSTSGRVKQF
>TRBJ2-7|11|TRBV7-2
ASSLEVLHEQY
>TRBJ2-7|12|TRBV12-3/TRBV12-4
ASSLDSGRGEQY
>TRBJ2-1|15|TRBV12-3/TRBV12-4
ASRSPLAGGSRWEQF
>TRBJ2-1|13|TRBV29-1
SVEFPGQGYNEQF
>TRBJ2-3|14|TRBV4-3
ASSQRPTDRSDTQY
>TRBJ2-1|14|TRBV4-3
ASSQSLGPRYNEQF
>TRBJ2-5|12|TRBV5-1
ASSFYSGQETQY
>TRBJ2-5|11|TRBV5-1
ASSLNSGETQY
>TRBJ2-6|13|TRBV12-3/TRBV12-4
ASSFLTSGANVLT
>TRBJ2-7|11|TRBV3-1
ASSQILTGSQY
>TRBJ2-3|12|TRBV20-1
SASLAGAGDTQY
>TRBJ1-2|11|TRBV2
ASSSTGDHGYT
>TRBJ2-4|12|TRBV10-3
AIPMGWGKNIQY
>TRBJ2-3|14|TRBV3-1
ASSQDEGLRADTQY
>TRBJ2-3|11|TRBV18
ASSPPNLDTQY
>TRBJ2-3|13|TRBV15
ATSKTPASGDTQY
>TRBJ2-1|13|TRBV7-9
ASSSGQASGNEQF
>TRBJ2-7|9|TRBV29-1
SALRGYEQY
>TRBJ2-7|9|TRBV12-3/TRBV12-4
ASRARYEQY
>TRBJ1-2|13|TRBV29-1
SVGQVMPPAGGYT
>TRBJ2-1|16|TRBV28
ASSYLKRLGQGGDEQF
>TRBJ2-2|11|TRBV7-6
ASSPREAGELF
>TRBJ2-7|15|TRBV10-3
AISESSLAGNSYEQY
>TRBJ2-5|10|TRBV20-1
SARDRALTLH
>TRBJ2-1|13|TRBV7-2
ASSLGTGGWGEQF
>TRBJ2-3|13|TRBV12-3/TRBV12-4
ASSLFYTSTDTQY